This TCR beta chain originates from a study of blood T cell repertoires in COVID-19. Per the germline V gene, CDR1 is SQVTM and CDR2 is ANQGSEA. The CDR3 has 18 residues. Trimming cost V 8 bases and J 0 bases; bases outside gene matches: 19. The repertoire was sequenced with immunoSEQ multiplex PCR; TCRdb's copy has only in-frame clones and lacks some. The sample lists some 200,000 clones, 75% to 85% seen once, with about 12% in the top ten. This sequence originates from a man between 35 and 55 years old who had recovered from COVID-19. The genes are TRBV29-1 and TRBJ1-1; 9 bases agree with TRBD1. The sample was PBMCs or T cells enriched from blood (not recorded which). The CDR3, as DNA: TGCAGCTTCGGGGGGACAGGGACCACTAATTTGATGAACACTGAAGCTTTCTTT. It specifies CSFGGTGTTNLMNTEAFF. Full variable domain (outside the CDR3, taken from reference TRBV29-1 and TRBJ1-1): SAVISQKPSRDICQRGTSLTIQCQVDSQVTMMFWYRQQPGQSLTLIATANQGSEATYESGFVIDKFPISRPNLTFSTLTVSNMSPEDSSIYLCSFGGTGTTNLMNTEAFFGQGTRLTVV.